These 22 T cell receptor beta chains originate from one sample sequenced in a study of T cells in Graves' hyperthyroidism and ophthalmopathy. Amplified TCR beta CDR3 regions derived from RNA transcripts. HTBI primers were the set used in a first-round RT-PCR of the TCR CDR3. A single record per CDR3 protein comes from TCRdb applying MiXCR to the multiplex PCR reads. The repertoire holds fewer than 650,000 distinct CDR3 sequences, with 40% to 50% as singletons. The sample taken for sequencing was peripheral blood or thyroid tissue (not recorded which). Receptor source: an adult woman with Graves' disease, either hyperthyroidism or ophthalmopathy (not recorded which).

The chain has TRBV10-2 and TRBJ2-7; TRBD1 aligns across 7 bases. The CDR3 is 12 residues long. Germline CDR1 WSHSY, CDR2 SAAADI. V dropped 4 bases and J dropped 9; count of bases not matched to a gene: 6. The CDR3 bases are TGCGCCAGCAGTGGGCCCCAGGGGGTGCAGTACTTC. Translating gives CASSGPQGVQYF.

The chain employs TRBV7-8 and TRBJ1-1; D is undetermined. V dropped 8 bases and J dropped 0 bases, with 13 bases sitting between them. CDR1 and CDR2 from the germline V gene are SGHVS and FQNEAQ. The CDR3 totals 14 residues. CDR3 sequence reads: CASCAPGLNTEAFF. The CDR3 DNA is TGTGCCAGCTGTGCCCCCGGGCTGAACACTGAAGCTTTCTTT.

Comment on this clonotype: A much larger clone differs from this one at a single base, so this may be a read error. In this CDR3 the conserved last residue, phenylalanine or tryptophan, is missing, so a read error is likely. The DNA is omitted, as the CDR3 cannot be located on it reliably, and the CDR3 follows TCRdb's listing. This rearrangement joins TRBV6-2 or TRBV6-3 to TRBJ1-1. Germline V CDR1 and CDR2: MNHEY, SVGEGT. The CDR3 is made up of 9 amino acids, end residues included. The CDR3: CASSARSLD.

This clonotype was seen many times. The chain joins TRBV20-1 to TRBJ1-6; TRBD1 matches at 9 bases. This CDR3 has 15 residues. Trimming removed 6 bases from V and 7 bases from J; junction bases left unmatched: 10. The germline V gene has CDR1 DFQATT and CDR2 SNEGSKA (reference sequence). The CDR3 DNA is TGCAGTGCCAGGGACAGGGAAAGGGGGAATTCACCCCTCCACTTT. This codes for CSARDRERGNSPLHF.

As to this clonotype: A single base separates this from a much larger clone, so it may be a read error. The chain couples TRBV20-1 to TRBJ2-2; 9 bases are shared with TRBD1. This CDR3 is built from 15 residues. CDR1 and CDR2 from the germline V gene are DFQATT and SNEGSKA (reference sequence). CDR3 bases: TGCAGTGCTAGCGGACAGGGGAGGATCGCCGGGGAGCTGTGTTTT. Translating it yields CSASGQGRIAGELCF.

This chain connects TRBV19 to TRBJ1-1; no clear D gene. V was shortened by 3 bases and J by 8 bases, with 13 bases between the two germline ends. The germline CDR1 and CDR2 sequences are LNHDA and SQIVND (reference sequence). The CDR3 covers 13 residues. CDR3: CASSIARDMEAFF. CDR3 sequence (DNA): TGTGCCAGTAGTATTGCCCGGGATATGGAAGCTTTCTTT.

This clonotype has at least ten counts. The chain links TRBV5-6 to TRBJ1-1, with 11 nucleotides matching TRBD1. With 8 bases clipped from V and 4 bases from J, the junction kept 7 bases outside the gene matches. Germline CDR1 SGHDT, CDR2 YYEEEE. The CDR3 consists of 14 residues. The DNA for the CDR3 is TGTGCCAGTCCGGGACAGGGGGTTTGCACTGAAGCTTTCTTT. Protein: CASPGQGVCTEAFF. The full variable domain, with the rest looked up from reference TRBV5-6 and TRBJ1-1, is DAGVTQSPTHLIKTRGQQVTLRCSPKSGHDTVSWYQQALGQGPQFIFQYYEEEERQRGNFPDRFSGHQFPNYSSELNVNALLLGDSALYLCASPGQGVCTEAFFGQGTRLTVV.

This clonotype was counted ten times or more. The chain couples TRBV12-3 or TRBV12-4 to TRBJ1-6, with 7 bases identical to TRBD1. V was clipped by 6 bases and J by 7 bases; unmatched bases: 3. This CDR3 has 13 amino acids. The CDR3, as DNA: TGTGCCAGCAGGGGACAGCAGAATTCACCCCTCCACTTT. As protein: CASRGQQNSPLHF.

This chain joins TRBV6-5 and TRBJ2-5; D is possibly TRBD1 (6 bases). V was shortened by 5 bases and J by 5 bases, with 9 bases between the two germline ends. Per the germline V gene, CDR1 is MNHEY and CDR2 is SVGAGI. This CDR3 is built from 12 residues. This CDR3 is CASSPGEETQYF. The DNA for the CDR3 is TGTGCCAGCAGTCCAGGGGAGGAGACCCAGTACTTC.

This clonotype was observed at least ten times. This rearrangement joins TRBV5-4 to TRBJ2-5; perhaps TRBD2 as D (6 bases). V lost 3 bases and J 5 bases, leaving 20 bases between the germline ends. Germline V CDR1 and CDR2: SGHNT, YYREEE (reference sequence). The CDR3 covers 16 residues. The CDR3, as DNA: TGTGCCAGCAGCTCCCCTGGGTCAGGACTACGGGAGACCCAGTACTTC. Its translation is CASSSPGSGLRETQYF.

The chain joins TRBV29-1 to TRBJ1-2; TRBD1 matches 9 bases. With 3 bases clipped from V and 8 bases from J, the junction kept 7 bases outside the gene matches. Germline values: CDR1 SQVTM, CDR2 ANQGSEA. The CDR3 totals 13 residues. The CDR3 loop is CSVEKQGAGGYTF. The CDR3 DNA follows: TGCAGCGTTGAGAAACAGGGGGCTGGAGGCTACACCTTC.

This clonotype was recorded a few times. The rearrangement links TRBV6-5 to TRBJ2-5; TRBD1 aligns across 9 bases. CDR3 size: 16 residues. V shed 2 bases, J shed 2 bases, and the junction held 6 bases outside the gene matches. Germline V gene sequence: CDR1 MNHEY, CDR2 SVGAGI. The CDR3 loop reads CASSYDWTGVQETQYF. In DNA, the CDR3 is TGTGCCAGCAGTTACGATTGGACAGGGGTTCAAGAGACCCAGTACTTC.

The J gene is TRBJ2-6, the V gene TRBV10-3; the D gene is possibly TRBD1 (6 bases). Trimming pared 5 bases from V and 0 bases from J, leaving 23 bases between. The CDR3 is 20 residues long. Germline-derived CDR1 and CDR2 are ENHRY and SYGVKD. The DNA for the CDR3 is TGTGCCATCAGTCCAGCCTGGGACATCGGCTTTGACTCTGGGGCCAACGTCCTGACTTTC. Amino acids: CAISPAWDIGFDSGANVLTF.

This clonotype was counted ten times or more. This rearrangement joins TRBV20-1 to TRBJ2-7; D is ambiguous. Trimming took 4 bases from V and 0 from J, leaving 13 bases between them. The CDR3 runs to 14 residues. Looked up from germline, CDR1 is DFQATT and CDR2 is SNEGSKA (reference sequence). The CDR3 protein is CSAIIGLSSYEQYF. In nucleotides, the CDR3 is TGCAGTGCTATAATCGGGCTCAGCTCCTACGAGCAGTACTTC.

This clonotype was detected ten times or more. CDR3 residues: CASSEGQGVTEAFF. The CDR3 DNA is TGCGCCAGCAGCGAGGGACAGGGTGTTACTGAAGCTTTCTTT. The rearrangement links TRBV5-1 to TRBJ1-1; 9 bases align to TRBD1. From germline, CDR1 is SGHRS and CDR2 YFSETQ. Unmatched junction bases numbered 6, after V lost 4 bases and J lost 5 bases. The CDR3 runs to 14 residues.

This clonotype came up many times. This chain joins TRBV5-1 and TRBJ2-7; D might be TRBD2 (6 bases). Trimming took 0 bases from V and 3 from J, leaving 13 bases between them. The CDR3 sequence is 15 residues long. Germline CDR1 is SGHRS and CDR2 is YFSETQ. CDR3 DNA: TGCGCCAGCAGCTTGGGCCTAGCGCAACTCTACGAGCAGTACTTC. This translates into CASSLGLAQLYEQYF.

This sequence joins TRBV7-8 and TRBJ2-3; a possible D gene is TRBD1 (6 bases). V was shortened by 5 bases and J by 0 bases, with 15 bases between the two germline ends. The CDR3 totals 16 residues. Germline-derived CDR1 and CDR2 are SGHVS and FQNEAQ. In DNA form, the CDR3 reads TGTGCCAGCAGCCCCTCGCTAGGGGGAAGCACAGATACGCAGTATTTT. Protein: CASSPSLGGSTDTQYF.

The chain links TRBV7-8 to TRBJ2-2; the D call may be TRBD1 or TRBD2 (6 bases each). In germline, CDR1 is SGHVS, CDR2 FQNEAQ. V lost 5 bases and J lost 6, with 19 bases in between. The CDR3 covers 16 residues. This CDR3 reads CASSPRGREVSGELFF. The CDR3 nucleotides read TGTGCCAGCAGCCCCCGGGGGCGAGAGGTTTCCGGGGAGCTGTTTTTT.

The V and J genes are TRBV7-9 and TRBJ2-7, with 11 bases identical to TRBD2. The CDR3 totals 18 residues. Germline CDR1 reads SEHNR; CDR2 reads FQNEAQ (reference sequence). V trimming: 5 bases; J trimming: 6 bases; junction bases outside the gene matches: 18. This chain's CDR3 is CASSARRLAGRGHGEQYF. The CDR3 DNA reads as TGTGCCAGCAGCGCCCGCCGACTAGCGGGACGGGGACATGGCGAGCAGTACTTC.

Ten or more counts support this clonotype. Written as DNA, the CDR3 is TGTGCCAGCAGCTTAGCTTCACCCCTCCACTTT. Residues: CASSLASPLHF. The chain couples TRBV7-9 to TRBJ1-6; D is undetermined. Germline lookup yields CDR1 SEHNR and CDR2 FQNEAQ (reference sequence). This CDR3 is built from 11 residues. Between the trimmed V and J ends, which lost 0 bases and 9 bases, there was a span of 0 bases.

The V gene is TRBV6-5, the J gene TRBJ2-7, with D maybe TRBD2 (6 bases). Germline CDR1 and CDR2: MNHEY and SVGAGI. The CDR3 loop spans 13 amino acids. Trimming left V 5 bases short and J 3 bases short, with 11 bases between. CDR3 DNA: TGTGCCAGCAGTGTAGGGACTCTCTACGAGCAGTACTTC. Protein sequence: CASSVGTLYEQYF.

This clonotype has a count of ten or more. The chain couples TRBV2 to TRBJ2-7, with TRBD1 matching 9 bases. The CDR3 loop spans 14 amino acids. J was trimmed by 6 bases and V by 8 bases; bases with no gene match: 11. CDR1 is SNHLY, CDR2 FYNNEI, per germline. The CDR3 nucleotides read TGTGCCAGCGTCCGGGACAGGGTAGGTAGCGAGCAGTACTTC. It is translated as CASVRDRVGSEQYF.